This paragraph reports one T cell receptor beta chain. The target antigen is unknown. The data stem from a study of CD8+ T cells in alopecia areata. Notes on the study in general: Affected lesional scalp, above all in alopecia totalis/universalis, was more clonal than normal scalp.

cDNA reverse transcribed from extracted RNA served as the sequencing template. Generated by immunoSEQ multiplex PCR, the TCRdb table keeps only in-frame clones and is missing some. Among about 140,000 clones listed, about half were seen once. Germline trimming cut 6 bases from V and 6 bases from J; bases unmatched to any gene: 10. Germline-derived CDR1 and CDR2 are SQVTM and ANQGSEA. The CDR3 runs to 14 residues. The chain joins TRBV29-1 to TRBJ1-4; 7 nucleotides line up with TRBD1. The receptor comes from a human donor with alopecia areata. The specimen was CD4+ T cells sorted from blood, collected at week 0. CDR3 sequence: CSVTVTGWDEKLFF. The DNA for the CDR3 is TGCAGCGTGACGGTGACAGGGTGGGATGAAAAACTGTTTTTT.